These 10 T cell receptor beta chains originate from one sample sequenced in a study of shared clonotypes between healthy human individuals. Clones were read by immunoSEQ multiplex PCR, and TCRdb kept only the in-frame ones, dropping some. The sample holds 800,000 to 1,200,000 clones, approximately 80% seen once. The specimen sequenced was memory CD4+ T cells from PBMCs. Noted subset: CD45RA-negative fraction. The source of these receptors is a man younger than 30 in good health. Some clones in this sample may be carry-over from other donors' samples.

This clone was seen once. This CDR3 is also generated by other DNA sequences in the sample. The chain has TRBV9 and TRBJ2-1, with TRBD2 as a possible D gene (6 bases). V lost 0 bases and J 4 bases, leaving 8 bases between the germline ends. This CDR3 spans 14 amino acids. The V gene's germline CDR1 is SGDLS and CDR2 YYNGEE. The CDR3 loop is CASSVGGAYNEQFF. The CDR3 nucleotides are TGTGCCAGCAGCGTAGGCGGGGCTTACAATGAGCAGTTCTTC.

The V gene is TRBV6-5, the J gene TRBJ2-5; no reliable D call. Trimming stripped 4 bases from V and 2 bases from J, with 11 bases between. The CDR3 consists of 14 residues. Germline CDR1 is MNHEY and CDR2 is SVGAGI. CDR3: CASSSYPAQETQYF. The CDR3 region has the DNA TGTGCCAGCAGTTCCTATCCGGCACAAGAGACCCAGTACTTC.

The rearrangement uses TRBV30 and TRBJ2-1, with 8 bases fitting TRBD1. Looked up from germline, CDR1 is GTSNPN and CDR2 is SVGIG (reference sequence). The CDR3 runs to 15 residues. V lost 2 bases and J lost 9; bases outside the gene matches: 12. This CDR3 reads CAWSNGPQGAGEQFF. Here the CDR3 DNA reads TGTGCCTGGAGTAACGGCCCGCAGGGGGCGGGTGAGCAGTTCTTC.

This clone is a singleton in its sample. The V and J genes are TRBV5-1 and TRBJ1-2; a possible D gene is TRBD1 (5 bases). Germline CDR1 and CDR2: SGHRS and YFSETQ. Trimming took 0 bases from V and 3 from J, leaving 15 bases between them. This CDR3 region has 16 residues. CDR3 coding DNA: TGCGCCAGCAGCTTGGAGGGGACCTCGGGGGACTATGGCTACACCTTC. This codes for CASSLEGTSGDYGYTF.

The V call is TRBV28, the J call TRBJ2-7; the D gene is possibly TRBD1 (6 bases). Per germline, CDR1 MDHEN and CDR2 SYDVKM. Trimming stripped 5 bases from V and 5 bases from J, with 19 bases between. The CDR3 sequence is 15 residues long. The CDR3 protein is CASSPLGTIVHEQYF. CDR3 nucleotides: TGTGCCAGCAGTCCCCTCGGGACAATCGTCCACGAGCAGTACTTC.

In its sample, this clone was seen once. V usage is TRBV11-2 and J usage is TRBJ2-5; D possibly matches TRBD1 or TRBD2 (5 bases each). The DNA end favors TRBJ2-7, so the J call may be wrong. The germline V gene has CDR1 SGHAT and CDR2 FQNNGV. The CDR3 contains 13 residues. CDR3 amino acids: CASSRRGLSEQYF. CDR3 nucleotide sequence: TGTGCCAGCTCCCGTCGGGGCCTCTCCGAGCAGTACTTC.

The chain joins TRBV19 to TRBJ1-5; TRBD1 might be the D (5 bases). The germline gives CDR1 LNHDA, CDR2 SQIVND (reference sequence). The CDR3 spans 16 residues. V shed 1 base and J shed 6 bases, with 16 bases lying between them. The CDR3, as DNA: TGTGCCAGTAGTATAGGATGGGGGAGACGAAGTCAGCCCCAGCATTTT. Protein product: CASSIGWGRRSQPQHF. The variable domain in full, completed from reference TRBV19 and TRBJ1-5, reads DGGITQSPKYLFRKEGQNVTLSCEQNLNHDAMYWYRQDPGQGLRLIYYSQIVNDFQKGDIAEGYSVSREKKESFPLTVTSAQKNPTAFYLCASSIGWGRRSQPQHFGDGTRLSIL.

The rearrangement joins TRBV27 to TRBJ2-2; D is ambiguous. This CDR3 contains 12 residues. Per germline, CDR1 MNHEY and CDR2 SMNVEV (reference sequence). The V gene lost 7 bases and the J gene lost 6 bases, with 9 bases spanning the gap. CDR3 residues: CASTTFSGELFF. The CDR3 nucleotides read TGTGCCAGCACCACTTTTTCCGGGGAGCTGTTTTTT.

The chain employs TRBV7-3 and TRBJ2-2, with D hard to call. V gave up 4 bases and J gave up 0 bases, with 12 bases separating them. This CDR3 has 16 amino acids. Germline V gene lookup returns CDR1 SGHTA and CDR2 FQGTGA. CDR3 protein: CASSSAGPANTGELFF. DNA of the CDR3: TGTGCCAGCAGCTCGGCCGGGCCCGCGAACACCGGGGAGCTGTTTTTT.

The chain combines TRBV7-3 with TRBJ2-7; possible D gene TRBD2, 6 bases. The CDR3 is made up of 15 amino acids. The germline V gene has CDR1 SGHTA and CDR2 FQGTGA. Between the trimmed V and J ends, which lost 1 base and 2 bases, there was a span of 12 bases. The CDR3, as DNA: TGTGCCAGCAGCTTAAGTGGCGGAGGGGCCTACGAGCAGTACTTC. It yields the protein CASSLSGGGAYEQYF.